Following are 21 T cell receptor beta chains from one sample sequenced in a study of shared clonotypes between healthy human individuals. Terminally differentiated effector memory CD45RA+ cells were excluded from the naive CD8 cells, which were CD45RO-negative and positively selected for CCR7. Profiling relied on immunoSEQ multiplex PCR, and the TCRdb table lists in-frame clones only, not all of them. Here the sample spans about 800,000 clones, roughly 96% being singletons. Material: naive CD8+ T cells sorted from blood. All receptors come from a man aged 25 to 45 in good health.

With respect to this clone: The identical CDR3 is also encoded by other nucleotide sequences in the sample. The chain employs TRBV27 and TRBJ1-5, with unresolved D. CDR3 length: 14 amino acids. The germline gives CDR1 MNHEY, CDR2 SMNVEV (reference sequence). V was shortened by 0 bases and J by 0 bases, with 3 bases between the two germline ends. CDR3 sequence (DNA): TGTGCCAGCAGTTTATCCCGTAGCAATCAGCCCCAGCATTTT. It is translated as CASSLSRSNQPQHF.

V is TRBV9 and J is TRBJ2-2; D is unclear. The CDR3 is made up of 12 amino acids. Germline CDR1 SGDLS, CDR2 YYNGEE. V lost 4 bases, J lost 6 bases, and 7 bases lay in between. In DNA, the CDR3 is TGTGCCAGCAGCCCCCGAGCCGGGGAGCTGTTTTTT. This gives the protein CASSPRAGELFF.

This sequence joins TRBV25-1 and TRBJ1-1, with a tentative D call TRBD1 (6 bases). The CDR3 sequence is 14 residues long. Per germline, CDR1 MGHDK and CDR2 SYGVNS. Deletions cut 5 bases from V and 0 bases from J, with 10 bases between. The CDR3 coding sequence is TGTGCCAGCAGTCAGGGGTGGATGAACACTGAAGCTTTCTTT. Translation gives CASSQGWMNTEAFF.

The DNA of the CDR3 is TGCAGCGTCTATTCGGGGGGTCAGAGCTACGAGCAGTACTTC. It encodes CSVYSGGQSYEQYF. The chain uses TRBV29-1 and TRBJ2-7, with TRBD2 identical over 7 bases. The CDR3 runs to 14 residues. Germline CDR1 and CDR2: SQVTM and ANQGSEA. Losses at the gene ends were 6 bases for V and 3 bases for J; bases not matched to a gene: 11.

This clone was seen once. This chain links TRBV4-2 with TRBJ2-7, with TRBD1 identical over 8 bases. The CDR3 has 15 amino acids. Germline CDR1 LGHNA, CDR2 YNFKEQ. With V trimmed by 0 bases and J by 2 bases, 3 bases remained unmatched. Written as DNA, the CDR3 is TGTGCCAGCAGCCAAGATTGGGGACAGGCCTACGAGCAGTACTTC. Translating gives CASSQDWGQAYEQYF.

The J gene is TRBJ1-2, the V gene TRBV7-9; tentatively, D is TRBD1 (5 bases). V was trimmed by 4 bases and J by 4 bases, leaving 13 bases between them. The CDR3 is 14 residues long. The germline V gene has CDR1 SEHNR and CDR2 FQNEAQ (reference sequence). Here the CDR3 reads CASSSWDGPYGYTF. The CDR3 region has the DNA TGTGCCAGCAGCTCCTGGGACGGCCCCTATGGCTACACCTTC.

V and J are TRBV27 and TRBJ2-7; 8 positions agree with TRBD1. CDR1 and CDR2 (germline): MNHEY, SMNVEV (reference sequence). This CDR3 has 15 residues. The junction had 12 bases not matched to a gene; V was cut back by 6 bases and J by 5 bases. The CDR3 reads CASSRTGGYSNEQYF. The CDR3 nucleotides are TGTGCCAGCAGCCGAACAGGGGGGTACAGCAACGAGCAGTACTTC.

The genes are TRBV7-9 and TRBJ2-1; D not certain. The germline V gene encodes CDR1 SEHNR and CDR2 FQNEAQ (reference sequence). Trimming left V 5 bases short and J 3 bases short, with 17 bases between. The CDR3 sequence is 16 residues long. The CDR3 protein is CASSERHFRVYNEQFF. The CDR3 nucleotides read TGTGCCAGCAGCGAAAGACATTTTCGGGTCTACAATGAGCAGTTCTTC.

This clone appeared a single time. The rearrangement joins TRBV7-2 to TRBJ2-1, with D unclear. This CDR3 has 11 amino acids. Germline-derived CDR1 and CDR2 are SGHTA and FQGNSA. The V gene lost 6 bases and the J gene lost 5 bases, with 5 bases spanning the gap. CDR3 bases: TGTGCCAGCAGTACTAACAATGAGCAGTTCTTC. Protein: CASSTNNEQFF.

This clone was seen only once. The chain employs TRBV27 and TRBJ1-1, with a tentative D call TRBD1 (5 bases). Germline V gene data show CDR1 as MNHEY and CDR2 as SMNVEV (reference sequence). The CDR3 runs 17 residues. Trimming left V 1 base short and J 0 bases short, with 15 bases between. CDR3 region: CASSLLGNGALNTEAFF. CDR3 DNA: TGTGCCAGCAGTTTATTGGGGAATGGGGCTCTGAACACTGAAGCTTTCTTT.

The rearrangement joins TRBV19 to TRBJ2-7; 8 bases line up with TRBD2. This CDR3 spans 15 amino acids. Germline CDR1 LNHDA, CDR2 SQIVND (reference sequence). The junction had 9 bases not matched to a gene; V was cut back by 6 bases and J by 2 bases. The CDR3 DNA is TGTGCCAGTAGGGATAGGAGCGGGAGTCCCTACGAGCAGTACTTC. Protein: CASRDRSGSPYEQYF. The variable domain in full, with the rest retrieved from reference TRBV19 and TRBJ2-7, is DGGITQSPKYLFRKEGQNVTLSCEQNLNHDAMYWYRQDPGQGLRLIYYSQIVNDFQKGDIAEGYSVSREKKESFPLTVTSAQKNPTAFYLCASRDRSGSPYEQYFGPGTRLTVT.

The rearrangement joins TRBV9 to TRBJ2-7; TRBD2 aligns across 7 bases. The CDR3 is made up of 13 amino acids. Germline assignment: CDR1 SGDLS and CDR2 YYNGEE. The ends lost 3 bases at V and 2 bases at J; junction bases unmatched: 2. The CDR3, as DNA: TGTGCCAGCAGCGGAAGCGGGACCTACGAGCAGTACTTC. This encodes CASSGSGTYEQYF.

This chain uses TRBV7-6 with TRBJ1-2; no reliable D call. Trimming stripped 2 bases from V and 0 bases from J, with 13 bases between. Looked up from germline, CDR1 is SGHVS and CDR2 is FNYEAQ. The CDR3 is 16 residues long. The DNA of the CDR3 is TGTGCCAGCAGCTTAAGTGGCGGCCGTCCTAACTATGGCTACACCTTC. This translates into CASSLSGGRPNYGYTF.

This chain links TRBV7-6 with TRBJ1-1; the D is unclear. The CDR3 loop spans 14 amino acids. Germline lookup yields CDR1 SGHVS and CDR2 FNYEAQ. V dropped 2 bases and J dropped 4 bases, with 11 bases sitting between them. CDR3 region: CASSLSIQPTEAFF. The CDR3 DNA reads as TGTGCCAGCAGCTTAAGCATACAACCCACTGAAGCTTTCTTT.

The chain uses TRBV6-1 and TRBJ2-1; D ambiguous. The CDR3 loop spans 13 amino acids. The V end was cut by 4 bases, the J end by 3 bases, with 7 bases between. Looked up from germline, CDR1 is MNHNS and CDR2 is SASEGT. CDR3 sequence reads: CASSAWDYNEQFF. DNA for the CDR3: TGTGCCAGCAGTGCTTGGGACTACAATGAGCAGTTCTTC.

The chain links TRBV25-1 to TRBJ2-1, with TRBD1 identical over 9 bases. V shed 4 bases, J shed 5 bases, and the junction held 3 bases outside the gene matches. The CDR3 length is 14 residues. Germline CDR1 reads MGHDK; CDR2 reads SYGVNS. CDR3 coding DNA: TGTGCCAGCAGTGGAGGGACAGGGCACAATGAGCAGTTCTTC. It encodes CASSGGTGHNEQFF.

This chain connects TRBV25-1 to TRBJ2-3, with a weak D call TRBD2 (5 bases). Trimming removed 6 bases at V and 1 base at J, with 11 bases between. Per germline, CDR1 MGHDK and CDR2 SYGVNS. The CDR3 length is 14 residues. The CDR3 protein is CASRSVGGTDTQYF. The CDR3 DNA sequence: TGTGCCAGCAGGTCGGTCGGGGGCACAGATACGCAGTATTTT. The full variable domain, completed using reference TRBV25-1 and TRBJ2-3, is EADIYQTPRYLVIGTGKKITLECSQTMGHDKMYWYQQDPGMELHLIHYSYGVNSTEKGDLSSESTVSRIRTEHFPLTLESARPSHTSQYLCASRSVGGTDTQYFGPGTRLTVL.

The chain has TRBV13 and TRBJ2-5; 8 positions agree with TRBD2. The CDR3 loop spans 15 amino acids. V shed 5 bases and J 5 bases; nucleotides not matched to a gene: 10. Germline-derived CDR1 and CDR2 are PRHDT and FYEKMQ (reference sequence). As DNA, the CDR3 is TGTGCCAGCAGCCCCCTCCGGGGGGGCAGCGAGACCCAGTACTTC. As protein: CASSPLRGGSETQYF.

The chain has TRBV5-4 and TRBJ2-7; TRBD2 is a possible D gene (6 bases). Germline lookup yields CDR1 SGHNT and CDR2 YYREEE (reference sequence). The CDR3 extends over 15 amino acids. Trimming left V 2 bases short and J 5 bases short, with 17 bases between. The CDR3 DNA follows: TGTGCCAGCAGCTTAAGGGGTCAGGGACTGGACGAGCAGTACTTC. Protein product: CASSLRGQGLDEQYF.

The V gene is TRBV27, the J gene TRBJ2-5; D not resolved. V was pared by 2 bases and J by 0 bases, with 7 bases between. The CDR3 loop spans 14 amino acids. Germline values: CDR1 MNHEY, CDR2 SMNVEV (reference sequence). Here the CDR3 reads CASSLGNNQETQYF. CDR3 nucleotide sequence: TGTGCCAGCAGTTTAGGGAATAACCAAGAGACCCAGTACTTC.

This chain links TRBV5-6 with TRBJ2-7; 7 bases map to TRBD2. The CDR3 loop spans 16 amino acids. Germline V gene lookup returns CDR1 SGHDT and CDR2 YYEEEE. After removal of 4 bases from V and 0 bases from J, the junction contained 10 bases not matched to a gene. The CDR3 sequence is CASSPFLIAGSYEQYF. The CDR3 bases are TGTGCCAGCAGCCCCTTTCTAATAGCGGGCTCCTACGAGCAGTACTTC.